Here is one T cell receptor (beta chain) with its context. Its antigen is as yet unknown. Sequencing of TCR beta was performed on blood CD8+ T cells and on blood CD4+ T cells. Germline loops: CDR1 SGHDN, CDR2 FVKESK. The CDR3 totals 14 residues. The V and J ends lost 0 bases and 10 bases, in that order; junction bases with no gene match: 8. This specimen belongs to a study of CD8 T cells in Susac syndrome. For the study at large: At the time their blood was drawn, patients with Susac syndrome were either therapy-naive, on corticosteroids (with some of them also receiving intravenous immunoglobulin), or on intravenous immunoglobulin alone.

An input of roughly 0.5 to 1 ug of RNA was subjected to reverse transcription using random hexamers. TCRdb fed the immunoSEQ multiplex PCR reads into MiXCR, producing one record per CDR3 protein. This repertoire shows approximately 160,000 distinct CDR3 sequences, about 96% found once; its top ten account for approximately 0.12%. Overall study results and limits: The CD4+ T cell repertoires of Susac syndrome were found to show no clonal expansion. As acknowledged by the study, its TCR sequencing and HLA analysis included a relatively small number of individuals.

This sequence originates from a human donor with Susac syndrome. This chain links TRBV14 with TRBJ2-7, with TRBD2 matching over 8 bases. The sample was CD4+ T cells from PBMCs. The CDR3 DNA reads TGTGCCAGCAGCCAAGATTACTTACTAGCGGAACAGTACTTC. Protein: CASSQDYLLAEQYF.